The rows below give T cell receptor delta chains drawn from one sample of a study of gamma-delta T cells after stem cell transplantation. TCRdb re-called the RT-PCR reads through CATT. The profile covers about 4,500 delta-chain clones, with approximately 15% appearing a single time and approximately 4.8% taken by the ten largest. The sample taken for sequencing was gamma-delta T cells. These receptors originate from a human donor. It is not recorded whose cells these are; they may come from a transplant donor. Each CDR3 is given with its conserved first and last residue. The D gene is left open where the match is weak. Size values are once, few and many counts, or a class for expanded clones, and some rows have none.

DNA: TGTGCAGCAAGCGAAACCTCCTCACCGGTTATGTACACCGATAAACTCATCTTT
CDR3: CAASETSSPVMYTDKLIF
J: TRDJ1
V: TRAV29/DV5
D: -
size: few

DNA: TGTGCCTGTGCGAGGGTCTGGGGTTCCTGGGACACCCGACAGATGTTTTTC
CDR3: CACARVWGSWDTRQMFF
J: TRDJ3
V: TRDV2
D: -
size: few

DNA: TGTGCCTGTGACACCCTCCTGGGGGATACCCGTCCCTGTGACACCCGCCCGATGTTTTTC
CDR3: CACDTLLGDTRPCDTRPMFF
J: TRDJ3
V: TRDV2
D: TRDD3
size: -

DNA: TGTGCTCTTGGGGACCCCTTCCCATCCCCTCGCTGGGGGATACGCGATAAACTCATCTTT
CDR3: CALGDPFPSPRWGIRDKLIF
J: TRDJ1
V: TRDV1
D: TRDD3
size: few

DNA: TGTGCTCTTGGGGACCTTCCTATCGGTCGGGGGTACACCGATAAACTCATCTTT
CDR3: CALGDLPIGRGYTDKLIF
J: TRDJ1
V: TRDV1
D: TRDD2
size: few

DNA: TGTGCTCTTGGGGGCCCTAAAGCCGGGCGCTGGGGGATGAACACCGATAAACTCATCTTT
CDR3: CALGGPKAGRWGMNTDKLIF
J: TRDJ1
V: TRDV1
D: TRDD3
size: -

DNA: TGTGCTCTTGTTAGTTTCCCCGATAAACTCATCTTT
CDR3: CALVSFPDKLIF
J: TRDJ1
V: TRDV1
D: -
size: -

DNA: TGTGCTCTTGGGGAACTGAGGTGGGGGATGCCTGACACCGATAAACTCATCTTT
CDR3: CALGELRWGMPDTDKLIF
J: TRDJ1
V: TRDV1
D: TRDD3
size: -

DNA: TGTGCCTGTGACAAACTGGGGGAGACAGCACAACTCTTCTTT
CDR3: CACDKLGETAQLFF
J: TRDJ2
V: TRDV2
D: TRDD3
size: large

DNA: TGTGCCTGTGACACCGTGATGGGGGATACGACCACAGCACAACTCTTCTTT
CDR3: CACDTVMGDTTTAQLFF
J: TRDJ2
V: TRDV2
D: TRDD3
size: medium-sized

DNA: TGTGCTCTTGGGGAACTCCCTCCTACTAGTAAATGGGGGTTGGCTTTGACAGCACAACTCTTCTTT
CDR3: CALGELPPTSKWGLALTAQLFF
J: TRDJ2
V: TRDV1
D: -
size: -

DNA: TGTGCTCTTGGGCCTTCCGCCTCGGGGTGGGGGATACGCGTAGGCGATAAACTCATCTTT
CDR3: CALGPSASGWGIRVGDKLIF
J: TRDJ1
V: TRDV1
D: TRDD3
size: -

DNA: TGTGCTCTTGGGGTAAATCAAACCCGCCCCCGGGGACCTAACACCGATAAACTCATCTTT
CDR3: CALGVNQTRPRGPNTDKLIF
J: TRDJ1
V: TRDV1
D: -
size: few

DNA: TGTGCCTGTGATCGGGGATATGCTAAAAGCTCCTGGGACACCCGACAGATGTTTTTC
CDR3: CACDRGYAKSSWDTRQMFF
J: TRDJ3
V: TRDV2
D: TRDD3
size: -